Following are 5 T cell receptor beta chains from one sample sequenced in a study of blood T cell repertoires in COVID-19. Using immunoSEQ multiplex PCR, the repertoire was profiled, and TCRdb retains in-frame clones only, with some absent. There are roughly 260,000 clones in the sample; 88% occur only once, and approximately 4% lies in the top ten. The sequencing sample was made of peripheral blood. These TCRs come from a man between 60 and 75 years old who had recovered from COVID-19.

The chain uses TRBV5-1 and TRBJ2-3; D gene unclear. The germline CDR1 and CDR2 sequences are SGHRS and YFSETQ. This CDR3 comprises 13 residues. V shed 4 bases and J shed 6 bases, with 12 bases lying between them. The CDR3 region has the DNA TGCGCCAGCAGCCTCATGGTAGAGGATACGCAGTATTTT. Translated: CASSLMVEDTQYF.

The CDR3 DNA is TGTGCCAGCAAGCAACAGGGGGCGCTCATTGATGAGCAGTTCTTC. Amino acids: CASKQQGALIDEQFF. The chain links TRBV6-5 to TRBJ2-1; 9 positions match TRBD1. Trimming took 7 bases from V and 8 from J; bases not matched to a gene: 12. CDR1 and CDR2 from the germline V gene are MNHEY and SVGAGI. The CDR3 is made up of 15 amino acids.

V is TRBV19 and J is TRBJ2-3, with 8 bases that match TRBD1. CDR3 size: 13 residues. After removal of 10 bases from V and 5 bases from J, the junction contained 8 bases not matched to a gene. Looked up from germline, CDR1 is LNHDA and CDR2 is SQIVND (reference sequence). As DNA, the CDR3 is TGTGCCACCTCACCGGACAGGGAAGATACGCAGTATTTT. Translated, it gives CATSPDREDTQYF.

The gene calls are TRBV6-2 or TRBV6-3 and TRBJ1-4; D remains ambiguous. The germline V gene encodes CDR1 MNHEY and CDR2 SVGEGT. With 4 bases removed from V and 0 bases from J, the gap between germline ends came to 12 bases. The CDR3 totals 16 residues. DNA for the CDR3: TGTGCCAGCAGTTTGGCCGCTGTTGCAACTAATGAAAAACTGTTTTTT. Its protein product is CASSLAAVATNEKLFF.

The chain uses TRBV2 and TRBJ2-1; D remains unclear. V lost 5 bases and J 9 bases, leaving 11 bases between the germline ends. The germline gives CDR1 SNHLY, CDR2 FYNNEI. The CDR3 loop spans 12 amino acids. In DNA, the CDR3 is TGTGCCAGCAGTCAACAGCATTTTGAGCAGTTCTTC. Amino acid sequence: CASSQQHFEQFF.